The 31 T cell receptor beta chains below come from one sample, sequenced in a study of cytomegalovirus exposure and HLA in healthy donors. Primers for the PCR totalled 60 Vbeta and 13 Jbeta. Data came from immunoSEQ multiplex PCR; TCRdb stores just in-frame clones and leaves some out. The sample records 180,000 or so clones, roughly 80% being singletons. Sequences were obtained from PBMCs. The receptors were sampled from a woman aged 45-65 years in good health and CMV-seropositive.

The chain employs TRBV10-1 and TRBJ2-2; D may be TRBD2 (6 bases). Trimming shortened V by 3 bases and J by 2 bases, and 13 bases separated the two germline ends. The CDR3 extends over 16 amino acids. From germline, CDR1 is WNHNN and CDR2 SYGVQD (reference sequence). DNA for the CDR3: TGCGCCAGCAGTGATCGTGGGGGGATCAACACCGGGGAGCTGTTTTTT. This codes for CASSDRGGINTGELFF.

V usage is TRBV5-1 and J usage is TRBJ1-3; D call uncertain. Germline V gene sequence: CDR1 SGHRS, CDR2 YFSETQ. Trimming cost V 0 bases and J 0 bases, with 10 bases left between them. The CDR3 extends over 16 amino acids. CDR3 region: CASSLAGLSSGNTIYF. CDR3 DNA sequence: TGCGCCAGCAGCTTGGCAGGCCTTAGCTCTGGAAACACCATATATTTT.

This clone appeared a few times. The chain joins TRBV7-9 to TRBJ1-1; 9 positions match TRBD1. This CDR3 region has 14 residues. The V and J ends lost 5 bases and 9 bases, in that order; junction bases with no gene match: 10. Germline CDR1 and CDR2: SEHNR and FQNEAQ (reference sequence). CDR3 in DNA: TGTGCCAGCAGCACCCTCTCCGGGACAGGGAAAGCTTTCTTT. It codes for CASSTLSGTGKAFF.

CDR3 sequence reads: CASSFGGGQGARTEAFF. Written as DNA, the CDR3 is TGTGCCAGCAGCTTCGGTGGCGGACAGGGGGCGAGGACTGAAGCTTTCTTT. This chain connects TRBV11-1 to TRBJ1-1; 11 bases are a match to TRBD1. V shed 3 bases and J 5 bases; nucleotides not matched to a gene: 11. The CDR3 covers 17 residues. The germline V gene encodes CDR1 SGHAT and CDR2 FQDESV (reference sequence).

This chain links TRBV5-4 with TRBJ2-7; TRBD1 is a possible D gene (5 bases). The germline CDR1 and CDR2 sequences are SGHNT and YYREEE (reference sequence). This CDR3 region has 13 residues. V was cut by 5 bases and J by 0 bases, with 9 bases left in between. In nucleotides, the CDR3 is TGTGCCAGCAGTTCGACAGTCTCCTACGAGCAGTACTTC. This sequence encodes CASSSTVSYEQYF. The full variable domain, rest sourced from reference TRBV5-4 and TRBJ2-7, is ETGVTQSPTHLIKTRGQQVTLRCSSQSGHNTVSWYQQALGQGPQFIFQYYREEENGRGNFPPRFSGLQFPNYSSELNVNALELDDSALYLCASSSTVSYEQYFGPGTRLTVT.

The V gene is TRBV7-9, the J gene TRBJ2-7; TRBD1 matches 10 bases. This CDR3 is built from 16 residues. The J segment lost 5 bases and the V segment lost 2 bases, leaving 9 bases of the junction unmatched. The V gene's germline CDR1 is SEHNR and CDR2 FQNEAQ (reference sequence). The CDR3 reads CASSLRGIGTGDEQYF. Written as DNA, the CDR3 is TGTGCCAGCAGCTTACGTGGTATCGGGACAGGGGACGAGCAGTACTTC.

This clone was detected once. V and J are TRBV6-5 and TRBJ2-1, with D unresolved. Germline V gives CDR1 MNHEY, CDR2 SVGAGI. This CDR3 region has 14 residues. V was shortened by 0 bases and J by 10 bases, with 13 bases between the two germline ends. CDR3 sequence: CASSYSNLAEEQFF. CDR3 DNA sequence: TGTGCCAGCAGTTACTCGAATCTGGCGGAGGAGCAGTTCTTC.

This clone was found a few times. The rearrangement links TRBV28 to TRBJ1-3; D gene uncertain. V was clipped by 6 bases and J by 5 bases, with 11 bases between them. CDR1 is MDHEN, CDR2 SYDVKM, per germline. The CDR3 totals 13 residues. The CDR3 coding sequence is TGTGCCAGCAGCCCACCCGGGAGAAACACCATATATTTT. It encodes CASSPPGRNTIYF.

The chain combines TRBV29-1 with TRBJ2-2; 12 positions match TRBD1. This CDR3 has 15 amino acids. J lost 5 bases, V lost 7 bases, and 8 bases had no gene match. CDR1 SQVTM and CDR2 ANQGSEA come from the germline V gene. The CDR3 loop is CSARDRGRETGELFF. The CDR3 coding sequence is TGCAGCGCAAGGGACAGGGGGCGTGAAACCGGGGAGCTGTTTTTT.

The V gene is TRBV27, the J gene TRBJ2-5, with 10 bases that match TRBD2. V dropped 7 bases and J dropped 0; count of bases not matched to a gene: 5. From germline, CDR1 is MNHEY and CDR2 SMNVEV (reference sequence). The CDR3 runs to 15 residues. The CDR3 region is CASNGLADNQETQYF. The CDR3 bases are TGTGCCAGCAATGGACTAGCGGATAACCAAGAGACCCAGTACTTC.

This chain joins TRBV5-6 and TRBJ2-1, with TRBD2 identical over 14 bases. The CDR3 is made up of 17 amino acids. With 4 bases clipped from V and 0 bases from J, the junction kept 3 bases outside the gene matches. Germline values: CDR1 SGHDT, CDR2 YYEEEE. This chain's CDR3 is CASSGGTSGSSYNEQFF. Here the CDR3 DNA reads TGTGCCAGCAGCGGGGGGACTAGCGGGAGCTCCTACAATGAGCAGTTCTTC.

The rearrangement links TRBV7-2 to TRBJ2-3, with 15 nucleotides matching TRBD2. The CDR3 has 18 amino acids. CDR1 and CDR2 from the germline V gene are SGHTA and FQGNSA. The junction had 9 bases not matched to a gene; V was cut back by 5 bases and J by 3 bases. CDR3 sequence: CASSPMGLAGGSTDTQYF. The CDR3 DNA is TGTGCCAGCAGCCCAATGGGACTAGCGGGGGGTTCGACAGATACGCAGTATTTT. Full variable domain (missing parts from reference TRBV7-2 and TRBJ2-3): GAGVSQSPSNKVTEKGKDVELRCDPISGHTALYWYRQSLGQGLEFLIYFQGNSAPDKSGLPSDRFSAERTGGSVSTLTIQRTQQEDSAVYLCASSPMGLAGGSTDTQYFGPGTRLTVL.

The gene calls are TRBV18 and TRBJ1-1, with D perhaps matching TRBD1 (6 bases). The germline V and J ends were trimmed by 3 bases and 0 bases, with 11 bases remaining between them. This CDR3 is built from 15 residues. Germline CDR1 and CDR2: KGHSH and LQKENI. The CDR3 sequence: CASSPGASMNTEAFF. The CDR3 nucleotides are TGTGCCAGCTCACCGGGGGCCTCCATGAACACTGAAGCTTTCTTT.

The rearrangement uses TRBV28 and TRBJ1-5; D is uncertain. The CDR3 spans 15 residues. CDR1 and CDR2 from the germline V gene are MDHEN and SYDVKM. V was pared by 4 bases and J by 0 bases, with 10 bases between. This CDR3 reads CASSSGSFSNQPQHF. The CDR3 DNA reads as TGTGCCAGCAGTTCGGGTAGCTTTAGCAATCAGCCCCAGCATTTT.

This rearrangement joins TRBV5-4 to TRBJ2-1; 8 bases fit TRBD2. The CDR3 totals 16 residues. Germline lookup yields CDR1 SGHNT and CDR2 YYREEE (reference sequence). V lost 2 bases, J lost 8 bases, and 12 bases stayed unmatched. The CDR3 region has the DNA TGTGCCAGCAGCTTTCCAGCGGGGGCGGGAACGGATGAGCAGTTCTTC. The encoded protein is CASSFPAGAGTDEQFF.

The gene calls are TRBV27 and TRBJ1-4; 10 bases line up with TRBD1. CDR3 length equals 17 residues. The germline V gene has CDR1 MNHEY and CDR2 SMNVEV (reference sequence). Trimming cost V 5 bases and J 0 bases; bases outside gene matches: 6. The CDR3 reads CASSPRDRGPTNEKLFF. CDR3 bases: TGTGCCAGCAGTCCCCGGGACAGGGGCCCAACTAATGAAAAACTGTTTTTT.

CDR3 residues: CASSEDSRRVNTEAFF. Written as DNA, the CDR3 is TGTGCCAGCAGTGAAGACAGCCGGAGGGTGAACACTGAAGCTTTCTTT. V usage is TRBV25-1 and J usage is TRBJ1-1, with a weak D call TRBD1 (5 bases). Per germline, CDR1 MGHDK and CDR2 SYGVNS. This CDR3 region has 16 residues. V was trimmed by 2 bases and J by 0 bases, leaving 13 bases between them.

The chain links TRBV7-8 to TRBJ2-1; possibly TRBD1 for D (5 bases). Germline V lookup: CDR1 SGHVS, CDR2 FQNEAQ. V lost 5 bases to trimming and J lost 5 bases, with 16 bases between them. The CDR3 contains 15 residues. The CDR3 bases are TGTGCCAGCAGCCAGGACACCGAACCCCACAATGAGCAGTTCTTC. Its translation: CASSQDTEPHNEQFF.

This chain connects TRBV6-5 to TRBJ1-6; D remains ambiguous. The CDR3 spans 14 residues. From germline, CDR1 is MNHEY and CDR2 SVGAGI. Between the trimmed V and J ends, which lost 6 bases and 12 bases, there was a span of 18 bases. CDR3 nucleotides: TGTGCCAGCAGAGCTCCAGGTACAATTGGACCCCTCCACTTT. Translating it yields CASRAPGTIGPLHF.

This clone has more than one count but fewer than ten. The chain couples TRBV5-1 to TRBJ2-3; 11 bases match TRBD1. Losses at the gene ends were 3 bases for V and 5 bases for J; bases not matched to a gene: 8. Germline CDR1 SGHRS, CDR2 YFSETQ. The CDR3 has 16 amino acids. CDR3 sequence reads: CASSSTPGQGGDTQYF. DNA of the CDR3: TGCGCCAGCAGCTCAACCCCGGGACAGGGGGGAGATACGCAGTATTTT. Full variable domain (rest looked up from reference TRBV5-1 and TRBJ2-3): KAGVTQTPRYLIKTRGQQVTLSCSPISGHRSVSWYQQTPGQGLQFLFEYFSETQRNKGNFPGRFSGRQFSNSRSEMNVSTLELGDSALYLCASSSTPGQGGDTQYFGPGTRLTVL.

This rearrangement joins TRBV6-1 to TRBJ2-7, with D tentatively TRBD2 (6 bases). The CDR3 runs to 15 residues. Trimming took 6 bases from V and 0 from J, leaving 15 bases between them. Per the germline V gene, CDR1 is MNHNS and CDR2 is SASEGT. The CDR3 nucleotides read TGTGCCAGCAGGGACCCGGGACTGAACTCCTACGAGCAGTACTTC. It is translated as CASRDPGLNSYEQYF.

The chain joins TRBV4-2 to TRBJ2-7; 14 positions match TRBD2. The V gene end was trimmed by 1 base and the J gene end by 4 bases; junction bases not matched to a gene: 6. Germline V gives CDR1 LGHNA, CDR2 YNFKEQ. The CDR3 has 17 residues. In DNA, the CDR3 is TGTGCCAGCAGCCAAGCGGGACTAGCGGGGGTTTGGTACGAGCAGTACTTC. It is translated as CASSQAGLAGVWYEQYF.

V and J are TRBV7-3 and TRBJ2-7, with a possible D match to TRBD1 (6 bases). CDR3 length equals 14 residues. V was cut by 5 bases and J by 5 bases, with 16 bases left in between. Germline lookup yields CDR1 SGHTA and CDR2 FQGTGA. Written as DNA, the CDR3 is TGTGCCAGCAGCACACAGGGTGGTGACGACGAGCAGTACTTC. It encodes CASSTQGGDDEQYF.

The CDR3 nucleotides read TGTGCCAGCTCACTCCCGGATTCACCCCTCCACTTT. Translation gives CASSLPDSPLHF. The gene calls are TRBV18 and TRBJ1-6; D ambiguous. Germline-derived CDR1 and CDR2 are KGHSH and LQKENI. V lost 4 bases to trimming and J lost 8 bases, with 6 bases between them. This CDR3 is 12 amino acids long.

The chain couples TRBV7-3 to TRBJ2-7, with D maybe TRBD2 (6 bases). Trimming left V 1 base short and J 1 base short, with 11 bases between. The CDR3 consists of 15 residues. Germline CDR1 SGHTA, CDR2 FQGTGA. CDR3 amino acids: CASSLKSGSSYEQYF. CDR3 sequence (DNA): TGTGCCAGCAGCTTAAAGTCCGGGAGTTCCTACGAGCAGTACTTC. The variable domain in full, completed from reference TRBV7-3 and TRBJ2-7, reads GAGVSQTPSNKVTEKGKYVELRCDPISGHTALYWYRQSLGQGPEFLIYFQGTGAADDSGLPNDRFFAVRPEGSVSTLKIQRTERGDSAVYLCASSLKSGSSYEQYFGPGTRLTVT.

The chain carries TRBV18 and TRBJ1-1; D remains ambiguous. Trimming shortened V by 3 bases and J by 5 bases, and 10 bases separated the two germline ends. The CDR3 length is 13 residues. The germline gives CDR1 KGHSH, CDR2 LQKENI. The DNA for the CDR3 is TGTGCCAGCTCACCGGCCGGGGAGACTGAAGCTTTCTTT. Translated: CASSPAGETEAFF. The full variable domain, its missing parts supplied by reference TRBV18 and TRBJ1-1, is NAGVMQNPRHLVRRRGQEARLRCSPMKGHSHVYWYRQLPEEGLKFMVYLQKENIIDESGMPKERFSAEFPKEGPSILRIQQVVRGDSAAYFCASSPAGETEAFFGQGTRLTVV.

The chain joins TRBV5-1 to TRBJ2-7; TRBD2 aligns across 9 bases. This CDR3 spans 15 amino acids. The ends lost 3 bases at V and 5 bases at J; junction bases unmatched: 9. Per the germline V gene, CDR1 is SGHRS and CDR2 is YFSETQ. This chain's CDR3 is CASSSPSGKSHEQYF. The CDR3 region has the DNA TGCGCCAGCAGCTCCCCTAGCGGGAAGTCCCACGAGCAGTACTTC.

This clone occurred once. The chain has TRBV2 and TRBJ2-3; 9 nucleotides line up with TRBD2. The length of the CDR3 is 13 residues. Unmatched junction bases numbered 0, after V lost 4 bases and J lost 4 bases. From germline, CDR1 is SNHLY and CDR2 FYNNEI. CDR3 protein: CASSGLAADTQYF. CDR3 in DNA: TGTGCCAGCAGTGGACTAGCGGCAGATACGCAGTATTTT.

This rearrangement joins TRBV5-1 to TRBJ2-6, with TRBD1 as a possible D gene (6 bases). The germline V gene encodes CDR1 SGHRS and CDR2 YFSETQ. CDR3 length: 15 amino acids. V shed 7 bases and J shed 4 bases, with 15 bases lying between them. The DNA for the CDR3 is TGCGCCAGCCAGAATACAGGGACCGGGGCCAACGTCCTGACTTTC. Its translation: CASQNTGTGANVLTF.

The chain uses TRBV7-2 and TRBJ2-1; 10 nucleotides line up with TRBD1. CDR3 length equals 15 residues. CDR1 and CDR2 from the germline V gene are SGHTA and FQGNSA. V was clipped by 5 bases and J by 2 bases; unmatched bases: 3. The CDR3 sequence: CASSADRGPYNEQFF. CDR3 nucleotides: TGTGCCAGCAGCGCAGACAGGGGGCCCTACAATGAGCAGTTCTTC.

V usage is TRBV7-3 and J usage is TRBJ2-1, with 9 bases matching TRBD1. The CDR3 runs 15 residues. The V gene's germline CDR1 is SGHTA and CDR2 FQGTGA. Unmatched junction bases numbered 5, after V lost 5 bases and J lost 3 bases. CDR3 sequence (DNA): TGTGCCAGCAGCCCCGAGGGACAGGGCTACAATGAGCAGTTCTTC. Translating it yields CASSPEGQGYNEQFF.